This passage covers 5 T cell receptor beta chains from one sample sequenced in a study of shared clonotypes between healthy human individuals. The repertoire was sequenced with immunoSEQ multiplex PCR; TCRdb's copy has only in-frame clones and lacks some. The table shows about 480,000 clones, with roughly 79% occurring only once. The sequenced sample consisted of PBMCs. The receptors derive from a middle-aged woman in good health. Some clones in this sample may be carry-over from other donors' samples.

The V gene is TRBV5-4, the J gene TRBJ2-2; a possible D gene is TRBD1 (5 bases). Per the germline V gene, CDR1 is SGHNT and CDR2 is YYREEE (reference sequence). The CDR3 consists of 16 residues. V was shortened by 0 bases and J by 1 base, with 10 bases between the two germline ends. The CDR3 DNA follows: TGTGCCAGCAGCTTGGGGGGCAGGAGGAACACCGGGGAGCTGTTTTTT. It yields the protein CASSLGGRRNTGELFF.

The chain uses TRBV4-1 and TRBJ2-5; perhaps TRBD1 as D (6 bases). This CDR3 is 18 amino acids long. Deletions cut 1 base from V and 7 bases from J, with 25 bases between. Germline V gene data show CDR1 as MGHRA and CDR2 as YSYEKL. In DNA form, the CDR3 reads TGCGCCAGCAGCCAAGTTGTCCTCCTACAGGGCCGATGGGGGACCCAGTACTTC. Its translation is CASSQVVLLQGRWGTQYF.

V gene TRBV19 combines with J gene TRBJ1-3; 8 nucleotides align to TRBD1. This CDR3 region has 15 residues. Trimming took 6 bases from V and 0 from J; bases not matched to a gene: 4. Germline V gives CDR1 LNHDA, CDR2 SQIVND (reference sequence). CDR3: CASSLGTGSGNTIYF. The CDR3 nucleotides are TGTGCCAGTAGCCTCGGGACAGGCTCTGGAAACACCATATATTTT.

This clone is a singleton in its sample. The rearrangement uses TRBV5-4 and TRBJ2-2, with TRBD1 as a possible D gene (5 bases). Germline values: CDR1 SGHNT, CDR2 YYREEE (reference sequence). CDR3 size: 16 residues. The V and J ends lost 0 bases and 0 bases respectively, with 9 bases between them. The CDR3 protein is CASSLDRRANTGELFF. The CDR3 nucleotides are TGTGCCAGCAGCTTGGACAGGCGAGCGAACACCGGGGAGCTGTTTTTT.

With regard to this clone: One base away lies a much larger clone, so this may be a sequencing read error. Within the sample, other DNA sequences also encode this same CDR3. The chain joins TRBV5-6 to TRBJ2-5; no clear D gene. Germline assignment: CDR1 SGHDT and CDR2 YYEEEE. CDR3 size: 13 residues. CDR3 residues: CASSLYNQETQYF. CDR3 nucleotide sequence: TGCGCCAGCAGCTTGTACAACCAAGAGACCCAGTACTTC.